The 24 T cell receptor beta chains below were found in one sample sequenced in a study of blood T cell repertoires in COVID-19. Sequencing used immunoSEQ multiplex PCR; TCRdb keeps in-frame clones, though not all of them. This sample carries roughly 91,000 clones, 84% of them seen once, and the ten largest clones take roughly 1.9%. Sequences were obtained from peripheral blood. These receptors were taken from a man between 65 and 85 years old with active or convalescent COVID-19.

The CDR3 DNA reads TGTGCCAGCAGTGTCACAGGGGGGGGCACCGGGGAGCTGTTTTTT. This encodes CASSVTGGGTGELFF. The rearrangement uses TRBV28 and TRBJ2-2; perhaps TRBD1 as D (8 bases). This CDR3 has 15 residues. Trimming cost V 5 bases and J 4 bases, with 14 bases left between them. Germline assignment: CDR1 MDHEN and CDR2 SYDVKM. The full variable domain, its missing parts supplied by reference TRBV28 and TRBJ2-2, is DVKVTQSSRYLVKRTGEKVFLECVQDMDHENMFWYRQDPGLGLRLIYFSYDVKMKEKGDIPEGYSVSREKKERFSLILESASTNQTSMYLCASSVTGGGTGELFFGEGSRLTVL.

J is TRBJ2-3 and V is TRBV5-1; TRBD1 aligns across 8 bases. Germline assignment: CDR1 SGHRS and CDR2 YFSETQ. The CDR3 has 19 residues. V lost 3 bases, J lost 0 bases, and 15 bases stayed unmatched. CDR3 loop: CASSWGGTGLRPSTDTQYF. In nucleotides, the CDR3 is TGCGCCAGCAGCTGGGGTGGGACAGGACTTCGTCCTAGCACAGATACGCAGTATTTT.

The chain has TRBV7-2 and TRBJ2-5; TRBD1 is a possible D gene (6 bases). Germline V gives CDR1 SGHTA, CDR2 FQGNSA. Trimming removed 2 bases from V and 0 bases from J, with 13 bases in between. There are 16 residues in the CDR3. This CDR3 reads CASSLFGRGNQETQYF. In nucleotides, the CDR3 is TGTGCCAGCAGCTTATTCGGCAGGGGAAACCAAGAGACCCAGTACTTC.

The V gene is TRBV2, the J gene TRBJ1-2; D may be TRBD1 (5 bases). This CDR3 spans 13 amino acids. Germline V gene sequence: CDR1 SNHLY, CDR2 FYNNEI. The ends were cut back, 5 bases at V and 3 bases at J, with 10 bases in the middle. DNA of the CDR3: TGTGCCAGCAGTTCAGACAGATACTATGGCTACACCTTC. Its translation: CASSSDRYYGYTF.

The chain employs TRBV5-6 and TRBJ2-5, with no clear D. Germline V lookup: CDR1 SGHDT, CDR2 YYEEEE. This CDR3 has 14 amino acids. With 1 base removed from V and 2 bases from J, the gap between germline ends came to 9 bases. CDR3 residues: CASSLSAVQETQYF. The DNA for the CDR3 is TGTGCCAGCAGCTTGAGTGCGGTACAAGAGACCCAGTACTTC.

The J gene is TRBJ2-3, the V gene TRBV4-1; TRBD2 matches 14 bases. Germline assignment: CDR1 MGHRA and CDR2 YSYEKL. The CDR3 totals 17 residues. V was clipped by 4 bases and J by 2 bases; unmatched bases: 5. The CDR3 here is CASSPRGLAGDTDTQYF. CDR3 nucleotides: TGCGCCAGCAGCCCCAGGGGACTAGCGGGGGACACAGATACGCAGTATTTT.

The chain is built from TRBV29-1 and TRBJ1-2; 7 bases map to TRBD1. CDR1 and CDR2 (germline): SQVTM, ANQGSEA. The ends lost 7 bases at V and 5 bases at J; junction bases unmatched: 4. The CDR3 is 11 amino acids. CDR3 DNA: TGCAGCGCTGGGGACAGTTATGGCTACACCTTC. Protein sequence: CSAGDSYGYTF.

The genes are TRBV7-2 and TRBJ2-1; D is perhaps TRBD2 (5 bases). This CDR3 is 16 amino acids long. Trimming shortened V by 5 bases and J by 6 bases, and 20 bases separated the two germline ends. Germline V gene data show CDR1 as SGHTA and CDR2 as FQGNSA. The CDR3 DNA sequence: TGTGCCAGCAGCCTCTTAGGTCTTAGCGTAGGCAATGAGCAGTTCTTC. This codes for CASSLLGLSVGNEQFF.

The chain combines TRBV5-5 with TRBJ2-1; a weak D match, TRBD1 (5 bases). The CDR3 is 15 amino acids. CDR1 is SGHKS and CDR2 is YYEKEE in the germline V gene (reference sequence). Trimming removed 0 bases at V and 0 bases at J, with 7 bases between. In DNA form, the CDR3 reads TGTGCCAGCAGCTTGGAGGGGCCCTCCTACAATGAGCAGTTCTTC. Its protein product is CASSLEGPSYNEQFF.

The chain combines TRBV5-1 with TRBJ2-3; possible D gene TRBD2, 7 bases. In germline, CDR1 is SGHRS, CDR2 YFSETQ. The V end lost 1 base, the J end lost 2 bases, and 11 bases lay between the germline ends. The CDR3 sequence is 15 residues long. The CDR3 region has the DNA TGCGCCAGCAGCTTGAACGGGGGGCTCACAGATACGCAGTATTTT. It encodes CASSLNGGLTDTQYF. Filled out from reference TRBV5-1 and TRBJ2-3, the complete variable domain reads KAGVTQTPRYLIKTRGQQVTLSCSPISGHRSVSWYQQTPGQGLQFLFEYFSETQRNKGNFPGRFSGRQFSNSRSEMNVSTLELGDSALYLCASSLNGGLTDTQYFGPGTRLTVL.

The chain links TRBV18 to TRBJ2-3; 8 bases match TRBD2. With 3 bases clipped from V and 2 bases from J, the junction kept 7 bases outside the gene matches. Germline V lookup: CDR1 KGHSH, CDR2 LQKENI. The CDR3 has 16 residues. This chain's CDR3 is CASSPVTGGNTDTQYF. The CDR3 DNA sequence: TGTGCCAGCTCACCGGTTACGGGGGGGAACACAGATACGCAGTATTTT.

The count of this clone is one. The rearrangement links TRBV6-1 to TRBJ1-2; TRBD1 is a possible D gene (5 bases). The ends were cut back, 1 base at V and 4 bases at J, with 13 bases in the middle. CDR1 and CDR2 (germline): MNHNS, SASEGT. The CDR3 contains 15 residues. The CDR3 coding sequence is TGTGCCAGCAGTGAAGGGGCAGGGCCGACCTATGGCTACACCTTC. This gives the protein CASSEGAGPTYGYTF.

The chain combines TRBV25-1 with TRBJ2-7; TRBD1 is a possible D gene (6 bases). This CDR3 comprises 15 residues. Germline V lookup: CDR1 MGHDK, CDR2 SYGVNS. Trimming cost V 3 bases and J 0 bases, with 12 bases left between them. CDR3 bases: TGTGCCAGCAGTGACCAGGGGCTCAGCTCCTACGAGCAGTACTTC. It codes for CASSDQGLSSYEQYF.

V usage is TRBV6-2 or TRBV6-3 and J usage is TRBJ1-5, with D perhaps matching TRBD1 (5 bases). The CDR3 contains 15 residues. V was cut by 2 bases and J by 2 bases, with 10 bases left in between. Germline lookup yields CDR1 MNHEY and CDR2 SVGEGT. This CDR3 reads CASSYRGLGNQPQHF. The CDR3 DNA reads TGTGCCAGCAGTTACAGGGGACTAGGCAATCAGCCCCAGCATTTT.

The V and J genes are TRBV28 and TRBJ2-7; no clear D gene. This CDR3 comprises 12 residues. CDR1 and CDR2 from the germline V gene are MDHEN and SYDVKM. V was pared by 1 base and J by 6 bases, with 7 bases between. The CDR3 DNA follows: TGTGCCAGCAGTTTATCCCGGTCCGAGCAGTACTTC. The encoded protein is CASSLSRSEQYF.

CDR3 sequence: CASSRMTGGHTEAFF. In DNA form, the CDR3 reads TGTGCCAGCAGCCGAATGACAGGGGGACACACTGAAGCTTTCTTT. The V and J genes are TRBV4-2 and TRBJ1-1; TRBD1 matches at 9 bases. V lost 4 bases and J lost 3; bases outside the gene matches: 6. Germline V gene sequence: CDR1 LGHNA, CDR2 YNFKEQ. This CDR3 comprises 15 residues.

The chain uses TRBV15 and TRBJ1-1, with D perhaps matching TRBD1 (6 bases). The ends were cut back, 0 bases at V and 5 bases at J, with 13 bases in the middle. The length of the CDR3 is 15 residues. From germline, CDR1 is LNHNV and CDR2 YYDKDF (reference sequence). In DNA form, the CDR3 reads TGTGCCACCAGCAGAGATCAGGGGCGTTGGACTGAAGCTTTCTTT. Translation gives CATSRDQGRWTEAFF. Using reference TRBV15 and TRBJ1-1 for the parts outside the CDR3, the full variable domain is DAMVIQNPRYQVTQFGKPVTLSCSQTLNHNVMYWYQQKSSQAPKLLFHYYDKDFNNEADTPDNFQSRRPNTSFCFLDIRSPGLGDTAMYLCATSRDQGRWTEAFFGQGTRLTVV.

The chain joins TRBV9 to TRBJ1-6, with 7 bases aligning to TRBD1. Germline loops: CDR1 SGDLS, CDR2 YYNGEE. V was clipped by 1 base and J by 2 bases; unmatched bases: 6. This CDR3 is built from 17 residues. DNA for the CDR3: TGTGCCAGCAGCGTAACCTCCGGGACAGCCTATAATTCACCCCTCCACTTT. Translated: CASSVTSGTAYNSPLHF.

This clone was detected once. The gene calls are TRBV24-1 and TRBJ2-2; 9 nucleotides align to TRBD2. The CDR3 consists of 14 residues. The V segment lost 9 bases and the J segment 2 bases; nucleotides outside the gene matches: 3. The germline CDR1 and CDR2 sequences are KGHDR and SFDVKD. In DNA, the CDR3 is TGTGCCACCCAAGCGGGGGGAAACACCGGGGAGCTGTTTTTT. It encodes CATQAGGNTGELFF.

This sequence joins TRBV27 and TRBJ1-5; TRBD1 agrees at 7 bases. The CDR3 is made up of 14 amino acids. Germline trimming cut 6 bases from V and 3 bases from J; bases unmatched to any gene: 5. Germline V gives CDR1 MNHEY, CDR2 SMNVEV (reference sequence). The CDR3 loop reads CASSWTGYNQPQHF. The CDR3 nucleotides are TGTGCCAGCAGCTGGACAGGTTACAATCAGCCCCAGCATTTT.

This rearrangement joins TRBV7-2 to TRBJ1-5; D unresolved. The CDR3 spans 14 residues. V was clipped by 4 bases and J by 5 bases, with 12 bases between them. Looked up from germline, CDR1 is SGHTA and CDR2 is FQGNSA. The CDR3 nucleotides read TGTGCCAGCAGCTCCAACGCCCAGTATCAGCCCCAGCATTTT. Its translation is CASSSNAQYQPQHF.

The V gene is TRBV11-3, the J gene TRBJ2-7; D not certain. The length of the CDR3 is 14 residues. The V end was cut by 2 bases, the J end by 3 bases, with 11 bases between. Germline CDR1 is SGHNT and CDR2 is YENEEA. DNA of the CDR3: TGTGCCAGCAGCTTAACGTCACAGAGCTACGAGCAGTACTTC. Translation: CASSLTSQSYEQYF. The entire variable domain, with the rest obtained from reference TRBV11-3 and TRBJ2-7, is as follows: EAGVVQSPRYKIIEKKQPVAFWCNPISGHNTLYWYLQNLGQGPELLIRYENEEAVDDSQLPKDRFSAERLKGVDSTLKIQPAELGDSAVYLCASSLTSQSYEQYFGPGTRLTVT.

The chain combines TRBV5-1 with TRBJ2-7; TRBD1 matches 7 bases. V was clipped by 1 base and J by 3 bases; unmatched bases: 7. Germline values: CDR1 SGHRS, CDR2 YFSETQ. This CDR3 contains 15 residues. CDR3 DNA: TGCGCCAGCAGCTTGCAAGGGACAGCAATCTACGAGCAGTACTTC. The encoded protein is CASSLQGTAIYEQYF.

This CDR3 is CASSLTDRSSGAFF. The DNA of the CDR3 is TGTGCCAGCAGTCTCACCGACAGGTCTAGTGGAGCTTTCTTT. The chain has TRBV28 and TRBJ1-1; D is possibly TRBD1 (6 bases). The CDR3 is made up of 14 amino acids. Germline V gene lookup returns CDR1 MDHEN and CDR2 SYDVKM. Trimming took 5 bases from V and 10 from J, leaving 20 bases between them. The variable domain in full, with the rest retrieved from reference TRBV28 and TRBJ1-1, is DVKVTQSSRYLVKRTGEKVFLECVQDMDHENMFWYRQDPGLGLRLIYFSYDVKMKEKGDIPEGYSVSREKKERFSLILESASTNQTSMYLCASSLTDRSSGAFFGQGTRLTVV.